One sample yielded the 18 T cell receptor beta chains listed below, sequenced in a study of OX40 agonist ivuxolimab in advanced cancers. Only in-frame clones appear in the TCRdb table, and some are missing; sequencing was by immunoSEQ multiplex PCR. The sample lists around 11,000 clones, around 74% seen once, with 35% to 45% in the top ten. The sample here was CD4+ or CD8+ T cells sorted from blood, taken in a trial of the OX40 agonist ivuxolimab. These receptors originate from an adult with an advanced solid tumor such as melanoma, head and neck, liver or kidney cancer.

CDR3 amino acids: CASTPFEAHYGYTF. CDR3 DNA sequence: TGTGCCAGCACGCCCTTTGAGGCGCACTATGGCTACACCTTC. The chain employs TRBV7-9 and TRBJ1-2; D gene unclear. V gave up 7 bases and J gave up 3 bases, with 15 bases separating them. Germline lookup yields CDR1 SEHNR and CDR2 FQNEAQ (reference sequence). CDR3 length: 14 amino acids.

This chain links TRBV19 with TRBJ1-1, with D maybe TRBD1 (6 bases). Germline V gene sequence: CDR1 LNHDA, CDR2 SQIVND (reference sequence). Trimming pared 10 bases from V and 2 bases from J, leaving 14 bases between. There are 13 residues in the CDR3. DNA for the CDR3: TGTGCCACCTCCAAAGGGGGTAACACTGAAGCTTTCTTT. This translates into CATSKGGNTEAFF.

The CDR3 region has the DNA TGCGCCAACGACTTTTGGAGCCAGGGAAACCCTAACGAGCAGTACTTC. As protein: CANDFWSQGNPNEQYF. V is TRBV5-1 and J is TRBJ2-7; possible D gene TRBD1, 5 bases. CDR1 and CDR2 from the germline V gene are SGHRS and YFSETQ. This CDR3 has 16 amino acids. Trimming shortened V by 9 bases and J by 5 bases, and 27 bases separated the two germline ends.

The chain links TRBV10-3 to TRBJ2-3; D might be TRBD1 or TRBD2, each matching 5 bases. Germline loops: CDR1 ENHRY, CDR2 SYGVKD. The V end lost 3 bases, the J end lost 4 bases, and 11 bases lay between the germline ends. The CDR3 covers 14 residues. The CDR3 sequence is CAISDTLGPDTQYF. The CDR3 bases are TGTGCCATCAGTGACACATTGGGACCAGATACGCAGTATTTT.

This chain links TRBV27 with TRBJ2-2; a possible D gene is TRBD2 (6 bases). CDR3 length: 15 amino acids. V lost 6 bases and J lost 5, with 16 bases in between. CDR1 is MNHEY and CDR2 is SMNVEV in the germline V gene (reference sequence). CDR3 sequence (DNA): TGTGCCAGCAGCCCGCGGGTGGCGGGAACCGGGGAGCTGTTTTTT. Translated: CASSPRVAGTGELFF.

This clone was found once. The chain couples TRBV9 to TRBJ2-1; 9 bases match TRBD1. With V trimmed by 0 bases and J by 7 bases, 8 bases remained unmatched. Germline-derived CDR1 and CDR2 are SGDLS and YYNGEE. CDR3 length: 16 amino acids. The CDR3 nucleotides are TGTGCCAGCAGCGTAGTCGGGACAGGGTTTTGGAATGAGCAGTTCTTC. It encodes CASSVVGTGFWNEQFF.

This clone was counted between two and nine times. V and J are TRBV7-8 and TRBJ2-7; TRBD1 matches 9 bases. CDR3 length: 15 amino acids. Per the germline V gene, CDR1 is SGHVS and CDR2 is FQNEAQ. V trimming: 3 bases; J trimming: 5 bases; junction bases outside the gene matches: 8. The CDR3 nucleotides read TGTGCCAGCAGCTTGAACAGGGGGCCGTCTGACGAGCAGTACTTC. Protein: CASSLNRGPSDEQYF.

This clone was detected once. The chain carries TRBV2 and TRBJ1-2; a possible D gene is TRBD1 (6 bases). Trimming took off 5 bases at V and 2 bases at J, with 9 bases between the two ends. CDR3 size: 13 residues. Germline V gene data show CDR1 as SNHLY and CDR2 as FYNNEI. CDR3 amino acids: CASSQTGNYGYTF. CDR3 DNA sequence: TGTGCCAGCAGTCAAACAGGGAACTATGGCTACACCTTC.

The CDR3 sequence: CASSYLATGANVLTF. The CDR3 nucleotides read TGTGCCAGCAGCTACCTAGCGACTGGGGCCAACGTCCTGACTTTC. V is TRBV11-2 and J is TRBJ2-6; a possible D gene is TRBD2 (6 bases). Germline V CDR1 and CDR2: SGHAT, FQNNGV. The CDR3 is 15 amino acids. V was cut by 4 bases and J by 2 bases, with 9 bases left in between.

The CDR3 is CASSYYRGEQYF. The CDR3 coding sequence is TGTGCCAGCAGTTACTACCGGGGCGAGCAGTACTTC. The chain has TRBV6-5 and TRBJ2-7; TRBD2 is a possible D gene (5 bases). The CDR3 runs to 12 residues. The V gene lost 1 base and the J gene lost 6 bases, with 7 bases spanning the gap. In germline, CDR1 is MNHEY, CDR2 SVGAGI.

The chain has TRBV4-2 and TRBJ2-7; possible D gene TRBD1, 5 bases. CDR1 LGHNA and CDR2 YNFKEQ come from the germline V gene. CDR3 length equals 14 residues. Trimming stripped 4 bases from V and 3 bases from J, with 13 bases between. The CDR3 sequence: CASSPIGRGYEQYF. The DNA for the CDR3 is TGTGCCAGCAGCCCAATCGGTAGGGGCTACGAGCAGTACTTC.

In DNA form, the CDR3 reads TGTGCCAGCAGTTACTCGGCGGGAGGGTACAATGAGCAGTTCTTC. The encoded protein is CASSYSAGGYNEQFF. V usage is TRBV6-5 and J usage is TRBJ2-1; 9 bases agree with TRBD2. The ends lost 0 bases at V and 4 bases at J; junction bases unmatched: 1. CDR1 MNHEY and CDR2 SVGAGI come from the germline V gene. The CDR3 has 15 residues.

The genes are TRBV13 and TRBJ2-5; D is possibly TRBD2 (6 bases). V lost 6 bases and J lost 4, with 18 bases in between. Germline assignment: CDR1 PRHDT and CDR2 FYEKMQ (reference sequence). CDR3 size: 15 residues. CDR3 in DNA: TGTGCCAGCAGTCCCTTGCTCGGGAGCGGAGAGACCCAGTACTTC. This encodes CASSPLLGSGETQYF.

J is TRBJ2-2 and V is TRBV6-4; 10 bases fit TRBD2. The CDR3 totals 14 residues. V lost 5 bases and J lost 4; bases outside the gene matches: 1. CDR1 MRHNA and CDR2 SNTAGT come from the germline V gene. The CDR3 protein is CASSPSGSTGELFF. The CDR3 DNA reads as TGTGCCAGCAGTCCTAGCGGGAGCACCGGGGAGCTGTTTTTT.

The V and J genes are TRBV7-8 and TRBJ1-5; tentatively, D is TRBD1 (6 bases). CDR1 and CDR2 from the germline V gene are SGHVS and FQNEAQ. Trimming took off 1 base at V and 5 bases at J, with 15 bases between the two ends. CDR3 length: 16 residues. The CDR3 DNA follows: TGTGCCAGCAGCTTAGTGGTACAGGGATCGGATCAGCCCCAGCATTTT. Translated: CASSLVVQGSDQPQHF.

This clone was found a few times. At one of its ends the junction is not consistent with the germline gene, which may arise from a read error. The CDR3 DNA follows: TGTGCCAGCACCGTAGATGACGGATCCTACAATGAGCAGTTCTTC. Translating it yields CASTVDDGSYNEQFF. The chain is built from TRBV9 and TRBJ2-1; D gene uncertain. In germline, CDR1 is SGDLS, CDR2 YYNGEE. CDR3 length: 15 residues.

The chain recombines TRBV10-3 with TRBJ2-3, with 7 bases matching TRBD1. The junction had 6 bases not matched to a gene; V was cut back by 4 bases and J by 2 bases. The CDR3 sequence is 15 residues long. CDR1 and CDR2 (germline): ENHRY, SYGVKD. CDR3 coding DNA: TGTGCCATCAGTGGCCCGGGACAGATCACAGATACGCAGTATTTT. Its protein is CAISGPGQITDTQYF.

On this clone: This likely reflects a read error, since a far larger clone is one base away. Other nucleotide sequences in the sample specify the same CDR3. The J gene is TRBJ2-2, the V gene TRBV30; D unclear. CDR3 length: 15 residues. From germline, CDR1 is GTSNPN and CDR2 SVGIG (reference sequence). Deletions cut 4 bases from V and 3 bases from J, with 15 bases between. The CDR3 loop reads CAWNLWVEDTGELFF. The CDR3 DNA is TGTGCCTGGAATCTCTGGGTTGAGGACACCGGGGAGCTGTTTTTT.